Listed here are 22 T cell receptor beta chains from one sample, sequenced in a study of blood T cells in healthy people across ages. The authors ran a second PCR of about 6 to 11 cycles using a sample-barcoded 5' primer and a J-beta primer mix. MiXCR was run by TCRdb on the 5' RACE reads, yielding one entry per CDR3 protein. The sample holds around 1,500,000 distinct CDR3 sequences, 28% seen once. The sequencing sample was made of blood. The receptors here all came from a woman aged 25 to 39 in good health.

This clonotype was seen a few times. The V gene is TRBV7-2, the J gene TRBJ1-2; the D is unclear. V was clipped by 1 base and J by 1 base, with 7 bases between them. The germline CDR1 and CDR2 sequences are SGHTA and FQGNSA. CDR3 length: 14 amino acids. The CDR3 reads CASSLDTNNYGYTF. The CDR3 nucleotides read TGTGCCAGCAGCTTAGATACGAATAACTATGGCTACACCTTC.

In its sample, this clonotype was seen many times. The genes are TRBV20-1 and TRBJ2-7; TRBD2 agrees at 10 bases. V dropped 0 bases and J dropped 6; count of bases not matched to a gene: 11. This CDR3 is built from 16 residues. In germline, CDR1 is DFQATT, CDR2 SNEGSKA (reference sequence). DNA for the CDR3: TGCAGTGCTAGAGACTCCCTACTAGCGGGGACGTCCGAGCAGTACTTC. It is translated as CSARDSLLAGTSEQYF.

CDR3 sequence: CASSYTSLTDTQYF. In DNA form, the CDR3 reads TGTGCCAGCAGTTACACTAGCTTGACAGATACGCAGTATTTT. The rearrangement links TRBV6-6 to TRBJ2-3; D possibly corresponds to TRBD2 (6 bases). V was pared by 2 bases and J by 3 bases, with 9 bases between. Germline lookup yields CDR1 MNHNY and CDR2 SVGAGI (reference sequence). This CDR3 is 14 amino acids long.

This clonotype was seen a few times. The chain recombines TRBV27 with TRBJ1-2; D is uncertain. Trimming took 6 bases from V and 9 from J, leaving 14 bases between them. CDR1 and CDR2 (germline): MNHEY, SMNVEV (reference sequence). This CDR3 has 12 residues. DNA of the CDR3: TGTGCCAGCAGGGATCGAGGTGTTAGCTACACCTTC. It yields the protein CASRDRGVSYTF.

This clonotype was recorded at least ten times. This sequence joins TRBV7-6 and TRBJ2-1, with 16 bases fitting TRBD2. CDR1 and CDR2 (germline): SGHVS, FNYEAQ. With 5 bases clipped from V and 9 bases from J, the junction kept 10 bases outside the gene matches. The CDR3 runs to 17 residues. CDR3 DNA sequence: TGTGCCAGCAGCGTACCCGGGACTAGCGGGAGGGAGGGTGAGCAGTTCTTC. Amino acid sequence: CASSVPGTSGREGEQFF.

The CDR3 here is CASSLSHSYEQYF. The CDR3, as DNA: TGTGCCAGCAGCTTAAGCCACTCCTACGAGCAGTACTTC. The chain employs TRBV7-2 and TRBJ2-7; D is ambiguous. Germline CDR1 is SGHTA and CDR2 is FQGNSA. The CDR3 is 13 residues long. Trimming cost V 2 bases and J 0 bases, with 5 bases left between them.

The genes are TRBV4-3 and TRBJ2-2; perhaps TRBD1 as D (6 bases). Germline CDR1 and CDR2: LGHNA and YSLEER. The CDR3 loop spans 18 amino acids. With 0 bases removed from V and 1 base from J, the gap between germline ends came to 15 bases. DNA for the CDR3: TGCGCCAGCAGCCAAGATAGAACCACCAGGGGGAACACCGGGGAGCTGTTTTTT. It yields the protein CASSQDRTTRGNTGELFF.

This clonotype has just a few counts. This rearrangement joins TRBV3-1 to TRBJ1-3; the D is unclear. CDR3 length: 14 residues. The ends were cut back, 2 bases at V and 4 bases at J, with 9 bases in the middle. CDR1 is LGHDT, CDR2 YNNKEL, per germline (reference sequence). The CDR3 nucleotides read TGTGCCAGCAGCCAAAGACACGCAGGAAACACCATATATTTT. Translating gives CASSQRHAGNTIYF.

This clonotype was counted many times. This sequence joins TRBV5-1 and TRBJ2-7; D is perhaps TRBD1 (5 bases). The CDR3 covers 15 residues. The V end was cut by 0 bases, the J end by 4 bases, with 14 bases between. From germline, CDR1 is SGHRS and CDR2 YFSETQ. In DNA form, the CDR3 reads TGCGCCAGCAGCTTGGAACTCCGGACATCGTACGAGCAGTACTTC. Translated, it gives CASSLELRTSYEQYF.

Of note for this clonotype: The germline gene is not matched at one end of the junction; a read error may be the cause. This chain connects TRBV6-5 to TRBJ2-7; TRBD1 matches at 8 bases. The germline V gene has CDR1 MNHEY and CDR2 SVGAGI. The CDR3 runs 15 residues. CDR3 region: CASRDPGTGHYERYF. For the CDR3, the DNA is TGTGCCAGCAGAGACCCTGGGACAGGACACTACGAGCGGTACTTC.

CDR3 bases: TGCGCCAGCAGCCCCCCAGGAGCGGGGGTCTACAATGAGCAGTTCTTC. This encodes CASSPPGAGVYNEQFF. This chain connects TRBV5-1 to TRBJ2-1, with TRBD2 identical over 8 bases. This CDR3 is built from 16 residues. Trimming cost V 4 bases and J 3 bases; bases outside gene matches: 9. Looked up from germline, CDR1 is SGHRS and CDR2 is YFSETQ.

There are a few counts of this clonotype. V gene TRBV9 combines with J gene TRBJ1-1; maybe TRBD1 (5 bases). Germline CDR1 and CDR2: SGDLS and YYNGEE. Trimming took 4 bases from V and 1 from J, leaving 8 bases between them. CDR3 length: 13 amino acids. The CDR3 DNA reads TGTGCCAGCAGCTGGGACCCGAACACTGAAGCTTTCTTT. Encoded protein: CASSWDPNTEAFF.

The rearrangement links TRBV24-1 to TRBJ1-1, with unresolved D. The CDR3 is 14 amino acids. Germline V gene lookup returns CDR1 KGHDR and CDR2 SFDVKD. V was shortened by 0 bases and J by 6 bases, with 10 bases between the two germline ends. CDR3 residues: CATSDLRTNPEAFF. CDR3 in DNA: TGTGCCACCAGTGATTTGAGGACCAACCCTGAAGCTTTCTTT.

The chain has TRBV28 and TRBJ2-5, with 7 nucleotides matching TRBD2. Looked up from germline, CDR1 is MDHEN and CDR2 is SYDVKM. The CDR3 covers 17 residues. Losses at the gene ends were 0 bases for V and 1 base for J; bases not matched to a gene: 8. The DNA for the CDR3 is TGTGCCAGCAGTTTATGGTCCCTAGCGGACTCCCAAGAGACCCAGTACTTC. As protein: CASSLWSLADSQETQYF.

The chain couples TRBV27 to TRBJ2-3; D not resolved. The CDR3 runs to 11 residues. The V gene lost 7 bases and the J gene lost 2 bases, with 4 bases spanning the gap. From germline, CDR1 is MNHEY and CDR2 SMNVEV (reference sequence). As DNA, the CDR3 is TGTGCCAGCAAACCCACAGATACGCAGTATTTT. The encoded protein is CASKPTDTQYF.

The V gene is TRBV9, the J gene TRBJ2-2; 8 bases align to TRBD2. Germline lookup yields CDR1 SGDLS and CDR2 YYNGEE. The V and J ends lost 0 bases and 7 bases, in that order; junction bases with no gene match: 5. The CDR3 has 15 residues. This CDR3 is CASSVVPGGLGELFF. The CDR3 DNA sequence: TGTGCCAGCAGCGTAGTCCCGGGGGGGCTCGGGGAGCTGTTTTTT.

The rearrangement links TRBV6-6 to TRBJ2-2; 14 bases map to TRBD2. CDR1 MNHNY and CDR2 SVGAGI come from the germline V gene (reference sequence). This CDR3 spans 17 amino acids. The trim removed 1 base at V and 6 bases at J, leaving 4 bases unmatched. In nucleotides, the CDR3 is TGTGCCAGCAGTTACTTAGGACTAGCGGGAGGATCCGGGGAGCTGTTTTTT. Protein: CASSYLGLAGGSGELFF.

The V gene is TRBV18, the J gene TRBJ2-4; 7 bases are a match to TRBD1. From germline, CDR1 is KGHSH and CDR2 LQKENI. The V gene end was trimmed by 3 bases and the J gene end by 13 bases; junction bases not matched to a gene: 15. The CDR3 length is 15 residues. CDR3 sequence: CASSPSGQTTYKQYF. As DNA, the CDR3 is TGTGCCAGCTCACCCTCGGGACAGACTACCTACAAGCAGTACTTC.

The CDR3 region is CASGVRDYAAHEQFF. The CDR3 nucleotides are TGTGCCAGCGGGGTCCGGGACTATGCGGCCCATGAGCAGTTCTTC. The gene calls are TRBV11-2 and TRBJ2-1, with 7 positions matching TRBD2. The CDR3 extends over 15 amino acids. Germline CDR1 and CDR2: SGHAT and FQNNGV. J gave up 8 bases and V 8 bases, and 15 bases lay outside the gene matches.

This clonotype was picked up a small number of times. The rearrangement links TRBV5-1 to TRBJ2-1; D gene uncertain. Germline CDR1 reads SGHRS; CDR2 reads YFSETQ. Trimming cost V 4 bases and J 6 bases, with 11 bases left between them. The CDR3 sequence is 13 residues long. CDR3 sequence: CASSPTPPNEQFF. The CDR3 nucleotides are TGCGCCAGCAGCCCAACTCCTCCCAATGAGCAGTTCTTC. The entire variable domain, with the rest obtained from reference TRBV5-1 and TRBJ2-1, is as follows: KAGVTQTPRYLIKTRGQQVTLSCSPISGHRSVSWYQQTPGQGLQFLFEYFSETQRNKGNFPGRFSGRQFSNSRSEMNVSTLELGDSALYLCASSPTPPNEQFFGPGTRLTVL.

This clonotype was observed a handful of times. One end of the junction is discordant with germline, which a read error may explain. This chain connects TRBV27 to TRBJ2-7; D is unresolved. Germline values: CDR1 MNHEY, CDR2 SMNVEV (reference sequence). The CDR3 runs 14 residues. For the CDR3, the DNA is TGTGCCTGCAGTAGCCGGTCTGTTTCCTACGAGCAGTACTTC. Translated: CACSSRSVSYEQYF.

The chain couples TRBV28 to TRBJ2-4; possibly TRBD1 or TRBD2 for D (6 bases each). Near its end, the DNA agrees better with TRBJ2-7, so the J call may be wrong. Germline CDR1 and CDR2: MDHEN and SYDVKM. The CDR3 contains 14 residues. CDR3 coding DNA: TGTGCCAGCAGACCCGGTGGGGGGCAGGGCGAGCAGTACTTC. This gives the protein CASRPGGGQGEQYF.